Shown below are 25 T cell receptor beta chains from a single sample sequenced in a study of blood T cell repertoires in COVID-19. Generated by immunoSEQ multiplex PCR, the TCRdb table keeps only in-frame clones and is missing some. Here the sample spans a few hundred thousand clones, 80% to 90% being singletons. The sequencing input was PBMCs or T cells enriched from blood (not recorded which). Every receptor here comes from a man under 40 who had recovered from COVID-19.

V is TRBV11-2 and J is TRBJ1-5; weak D call: TRBD1 (6 bases). This CDR3 comprises 15 residues. From germline, CDR1 is SGHAT and CDR2 FQNNGV. V was pared by 0 bases and J by 5 bases, with 11 bases between. In DNA form, the CDR3 reads TGTGCCAGCAGCTTAGAGGTGGGGGCTGATCAGCCCCAGCATTTT. This sequence encodes CASSLEVGADQPQHF. Using reference TRBV11-2 and TRBJ1-5 for the parts outside the CDR3, the full variable domain is EAGVAQSPRYKIIEKRQSVAFWCNPISGHATLYWYQQILGQGPKLLIQFQNNGVVDDSQLPKDRFSAERLKGVDSTLKIQPAKLEDSAVYLCASSLEVGADQPQHFGDGTRLSIL.

The CDR3 region has the DNA TGTGCCAGCAGCAACCGGACAGGGCCCGGCACCGGGGAGCTGTTTTTT. This sequence encodes CASSNRTGPGTGELFF. The chain joins TRBV21-1 to TRBJ2-2; the D segment call TRBD1 is taken from the table without a DNA check. TRBV21-1 constitutes a pseudogene. CDR3 length: 16 amino acids.

The chain has TRBV9 and TRBJ1-2, with a weak D call TRBD1 (6 bases). Deletions cut 0 bases from V and 8 bases from J, with 20 bases between. This CDR3 contains 16 residues. CDR1 and CDR2 (germline): SGDLS, YYNGEE. The CDR3 is CASSVGGGGAGFGYTF. CDR3 DNA: TGTGCCAGCAGCGTAGGCGGGGGGGGCGCAGGATTCGGCTACACCTTC.

The rearrangement joins TRBV27 to TRBJ2-7; 14 bases match TRBD2. Trimming removed 2 bases from V and 3 bases from J; junction bases left unmatched: 0. There are 15 residues in the CDR3. Germline lookup yields CDR1 MNHEY and CDR2 SMNVEV (reference sequence). This CDR3 reads CASSLGTSGSYEQYF. In DNA form, the CDR3 reads TGTGCCAGCAGTTTAGGGACTAGCGGGAGCTACGAGCAGTACTTC.

This chain links TRBV7-2 with TRBJ2-2, with a possible D match to TRBD2 (5 bases). Trimming shortened V by 1 base and J by 3 bases, and 9 bases separated the two germline ends. The germline CDR1 and CDR2 sequences are SGHTA and FQGNSA. The CDR3 is 15 residues long. The CDR3 DNA reads TGTGCCAGCAGCTTAGGACGACTATACACCGGGGAGCTGTTTTTT. Translating it yields CASSLGRLYTGELFF.

The chain combines TRBV7-9 with TRBJ1-1, with no clear D. Deletions cut 3 bases from V and 10 bases from J, with 12 bases between. CDR3 length: 12 residues. Germline V gives CDR1 SEHNR, CDR2 FQNEAQ (reference sequence). The CDR3 spells CASSLGGLGAFF. CDR3 in DNA: TGTGCCAGCAGCTTGGGAGGTCTAGGAGCTTTCTTT.

The J gene is TRBJ2-7, the V gene TRBV11-2; 7 positions agree with TRBD1. The CDR3 loop spans 14 amino acids. V lost 5 bases to trimming and J lost 1 base; unmatched junction nucleotides: 5. Germline V gene sequence: CDR1 SGHAT, CDR2 FQNNGV. CDR3 in DNA: TGTGCCAGCAGCACACACAGGGGATCCTACGAGCAGTACTTC. Protein sequence: CASSTHRGSYEQYF.

The sample holds one count of this clone. The J gene is TRBJ1-1, the V gene TRBV12-3 or TRBV12-4; D not certain. V was clipped by 6 bases and J by 1 base, with 9 bases between them. CDR3 length: 13 amino acids. DNA for the CDR3: TGTGCCAGCAGCCAAACTTGGAACACTGAAGCTTTCTTT. This gives the protein CASSQTWNTEAFF.

Only one count was recorded for this clone. The V call is TRBV15, the J call TRBJ2-7, with TRBD2 matching 12 bases. From germline, CDR1 is LNHNV and CDR2 YYDKDF (reference sequence). The CDR3 runs to 16 residues. J gave up 6 bases and V 0 bases, and 6 bases lay outside the gene matches. In DNA, the CDR3 is TGTGCCACCAGCAGAGAACTAGCGGGAGGCCATGGCGAGCAGTACTTC. Translation: CATSRELAGGHGEQYF.

The DNA of the CDR3 is TGTGCCAGCAGTTATCGGCCAGACGGGGAAGAGACCCAGTACTTC. This gives the protein CASSYRPDGEETQYF. The J gene is TRBJ2-5, the V gene TRBV6-2 or TRBV6-3, with D tentatively TRBD2 (5 bases). The CDR3 runs 15 residues. The ends were cut back, 3 bases at V and 3 bases at J, with 14 bases in the middle. The germline V gene has CDR1 MNHEY and CDR2 SVGEGT.

The chain combines TRBV3-1 (or the pseudogene TRBV3-2) with TRBJ2-7, with TRBD2 matching 11 bases. CDR1 is LGHDT, CDR2 YNNKEL, per germline (reference sequence). The CDR3 is made up of 18 amino acids. Trimming took 4 bases from V and 0 from J; bases not matched to a gene: 11. The CDR3 coding sequence is TGTGCCAGCAGCCCCTGCGGACTAGCGGGCCGACACTCCTACGAGCAGTACTTC. Protein sequence: CASSPCGLAGRHSYEQYF.

The genes are TRBV9 and TRBJ1-4; D remains ambiguous. The CDR3 totals 15 residues. V lost 1 base to trimming and J lost 4 bases, with 11 bases between them. Looked up from germline, CDR1 is SGDLS and CDR2 is YYNGEE. CDR3 nucleotide sequence: TGTGCCAGCAGCGTAACTAACGGAATTAATGAAAAACTGTTTTTT. Translating it yields CASSVTNGINEKLFF.

The chain links TRBV18 to TRBJ2-2; 9 nucleotides align to TRBD2. Per germline, CDR1 KGHSH and CDR2 LQKENI. The CDR3 extends over 16 amino acids. V lost 3 bases and J lost 3; bases outside the gene matches: 5. This CDR3 reads CASSPILAGYTGELFF. The CDR3 DNA is TGTGCCAGCTCACCGATCCTAGCGGGGTACACCGGGGAGCTGTTTTTT.

The J gene is TRBJ2-5, the V gene TRBV3-1 (or the pseudogene TRBV3-2); D possibly corresponds to TRBD1 (6 bases). V was trimmed by 3 bases and J by 5 bases, leaving 16 bases between them. CDR3 length: 15 residues. The germline gives CDR1 LGHDT, CDR2 YNNKEL (reference sequence). The CDR3 spells CASSQETGGRETQYF. The CDR3 DNA reads TGTGCCAGCAGCCAGGAAACTGGGGGCCGGGAGACCCAGTACTTC.

The rearrangement joins TRBV4-3 to TRBJ2-2; 11 bases fit TRBD2. This CDR3 spans 16 amino acids. The V gene's germline CDR1 is LGHNA and CDR2 YSLEER. Unmatched junction bases numbered 2, after V lost 4 bases and J lost 1 base. CDR3 coding DNA: TGCGCCAGCAGCCCAGGACTAGCGGGGAACACCGGGGAGCTGTTTTTT. Residues: CASSPGLAGNTGELFF.

The genes are TRBV19 and TRBJ1-5; 10 bases line up with TRBD1. Trimming removed 8 bases from V and 6 bases from J; junction bases left unmatched: 4. The CDR3 is 13 residues long. CDR1 is LNHDA and CDR2 is SQIVND in the germline V gene (reference sequence). The CDR3 nucleotides read TGTGCCAGTTCGACAGGGGGCATTCAGCCCCAGCATTTT. It translates to CASSTGGIQPQHF. The full variable domain, its missing parts supplied by reference TRBV19 and TRBJ1-5, is DGGITQSPKYLFRKEGQNVTLSCEQNLNHDAMYWYRQDPGQGLRLIYYSQIVNDFQKGDIAEGYSVSREKKESFPLTVTSAQKNPTAFYLCASSTGGIQPQHFGDGTRLSIL.

This chain links TRBV21-1 with TRBJ1-2. TRBV21-1 is a recognized pseudogene. The CDR3 runs to 15 residues. CDR3 in DNA: TGTGCCAGCAGCAACTGGGGACTCCCTAACTATGGCTACACCTTC. Translated, it gives CASSNWGLPNYGYTF.

This chain connects TRBV19 to TRBJ2-7; 8 bases are shared with TRBD1. V lost 5 bases and J lost 4; bases outside the gene matches: 16. The CDR3 is 17 amino acids. CDR1 is LNHDA, CDR2 SQIVND, per germline (reference sequence). CDR3 protein: CASSSAHASRGRYEQYF. DNA of the CDR3: TGTGCCAGTAGTTCCGCCCACGCGTCCAGGGGGCGTTACGAGCAGTACTTC.

This rearrangement joins TRBV9 to TRBJ1-6; the D is unclear. The germline V gene has CDR1 SGDLS and CDR2 YYNGEE. This CDR3 is built from 13 residues. Deletions cut 0 bases from V and 9 bases from J, with 7 bases between. As DNA, the CDR3 is TGTGCCAGCAGCGTAGGGAGGGTTTCACCCCTCCACTTT. This encodes CASSVGRVSPLHF.

V usage is TRBV19 and J usage is TRBJ2-4; 7 bases map to TRBD1. The CDR3 extends over 14 amino acids. V shed 9 bases, J shed 4 bases, and the junction held 9 bases outside the gene matches. Germline V CDR1 and CDR2: LNHDA, SQIVND (reference sequence). CDR3 loop: CASAKGQVKNIQYF. The DNA of the CDR3 is TGTGCCAGCGCTAAAGGACAGGTTAAAAACATTCAGTACTTC. The entire variable domain, with the rest obtained from reference TRBV19 and TRBJ2-4, is as follows: DGGITQSPKYLFRKEGQNVTLSCEQNLNHDAMYWYRQDPGQGLRLIYYSQIVNDFQKGDIAEGYSVSREKKESFPLTVTSAQKNPTAFYLCASAKGQVKNIQYFGAGTRLSVL.

The CDR3 loop is CSVDSLRGQRNYGYTF. In nucleotides, the CDR3 is TGCAGCGTTGACTCTTTGCGAGGACAGAGAAACTATGGCTACACCTTC. This sequence joins TRBV29-1 and TRBJ1-2, with D perhaps matching TRBD1 (6 bases). CDR3 length: 16 amino acids. The V and J ends lost 3 bases and 2 bases respectively, with 19 bases between them. Germline V gene lookup returns CDR1 SQVTM and CDR2 ANQGSEA. Filled out from reference TRBV29-1 and TRBJ1-2, the complete variable domain reads SAVISQKPSRDICQRGTSLTIQCQVDSQVTMMFWYRQQPGQSLTLIATANQGSEATYESGFVIDKFPISRPNLTFSTLTVSNMSPEDSSIYLCSVDSLRGQRNYGYTFGSGTRLTVV.

This clone was found once. V is TRBV30 and J is TRBJ2-7, with TRBD1 identical over 7 bases. The CDR3 extends over 14 amino acids. Germline V CDR1 and CDR2: GTSNPN, SVGIG (reference sequence). The V and J ends lost 5 bases and 6 bases, in that order; junction bases with no gene match: 13. The CDR3 region has the DNA TGTGCCTGGGATCCGACAGGGTTCGCTACCGAGCAGTACTTC. Protein product: CAWDPTGFATEQYF.

The gene calls are TRBV15 and TRBJ2-6, with 7 bases aligning to TRBD1. The CDR3 has 16 amino acids. From germline, CDR1 is LNHNV and CDR2 YYDKDF (reference sequence). V gave up 5 bases and J gave up 1 base; unmatched junction bases: 5. CDR3 nucleotide sequence: TGTGCCACCAGCGTCGACAGGGAATCTGGGGCCAACGTCCTGACTTTC. Translated: CATSVDRESGANVLTF.

The genes are TRBV7-8 and TRBJ2-2, with D hard to call. This CDR3 is 15 amino acids long. Per germline, CDR1 SGHVS and CDR2 FQNEAQ. Between the trimmed V and J ends, which lost 4 bases and 1 base, there was a span of 10 bases. CDR3 loop: CASSSEVLNTGELFF. CDR3 coding DNA: TGTGCCAGCAGCTCAGAAGTTCTGAACACCGGGGAGCTGTTTTTT.

This clone was found once. CDR3 bases: TGTGCCAGCAGCTTTCGACAGGGGGATGGCTACACCTTC. This sequence encodes CASSFRQGDGYTF. The rearrangement links TRBV7-8 to TRBJ1-2; TRBD1 matches 9 bases. The J segment lost 6 bases and the V segment lost 3 bases, leaving 2 bases of the junction unmatched. The germline V gene has CDR1 SGHVS and CDR2 FQNEAQ. The length of the CDR3 is 13 residues.